This entry concerns a single T cell receptor (beta chain). Its antigen is unknown. The sample comes from a study of cytomegalovirus exposure and HLA in healthy donors. Whole-study results and caveats: Among the CMV-associated chains, three were confirmed in vitro as specific for CMV antigens. Rare TCR sequences dominated, though some public TCRs recurred in many donors.

Primers for the PCR totalled 60 Vbeta and 13 Jbeta. Measured with immunoSEQ multiplex PCR; TCRdb has only the in-frame clones, and not every one. The data hold roughly 98,000 clones, with 60% to 80% observed a single time. Trimming left V 10 bases short and J 6 bases short, with 16 bases between. The V gene's germline CDR1 is ENHRY and CDR2 SYGVKD. This CDR3 comprises 12 residues. Sequences were obtained from PBMCs. The chain uses TRBV10-3 and TRBJ2-7; D is unresolved. The sequence was collected from a middle-aged man in good health and CMV-seronegative. In DNA, the CDR3 is TGTGCCACCCTCCCTGGTAACGGCGAGCAGTACTTC. This codes for CATLPGNGEQYF.